These 21 T cell receptor beta chains share one sample of origin, sequenced in a study of glioma-infiltrating T cells. TCR alpha and beta CDR3 regions were amplified from RNA using iRepertoire nested multiplex PCR. A single record per CDR3 protein comes from TCRdb applying MiXCR to the multiplex PCR reads. The data contain approximately 110,000 distinct CDR3 sequences, less than 30% of them singletons. What was sequenced was glioma tissue, nonneoplastic brain tissue, or PBMCs (not recorded which). The source is a human donor with low-grade glioma or glioblastoma, undergoing nonglioma brain surgery, or in good health (not recorded which).

There are a few counts of this clonotype. V gene TRBV29-1 combines with J gene TRBJ2-7, with 10 bases fitting TRBD2. The germline CDR1 and CDR2 sequences are SQVTM and ANQGSEA. V shed 7 bases, J shed 0 bases, and the junction held 3 bases outside the gene matches. This CDR3 has 13 amino acids. The CDR3 loop is CSGASGSSYEQYF. CDR3 nucleotides: TGCAGCGGGGCTAGCGGGAGCTCCTACGAGCAGTACTTC.

In this sample, this clonotype turned up many times. The genes are TRBV6-2 or TRBV6-3 and TRBJ2-7; the match to TRBD1 covers 7 bases. Germline CDR1 reads MNHEY; CDR2 reads SVGEGT. This CDR3 region has 14 residues. V gave up 4 bases and J gave up 4 bases; unmatched junction bases: 7. The CDR3 DNA is TGTGCCAGCAGTTTGGACAGGCTGAGGTACGAGCAGTACTTC. It codes for CASSLDRLRYEQYF.

This clonotype was seen at least ten times. The chain joins TRBV20-1 to TRBJ2-2; 10 positions agree with TRBD2. With V trimmed by 3 bases and J by 4 bases, 5 bases remained unmatched. Germline CDR1 reads DFQATT; CDR2 reads SNEGSKA (reference sequence). This CDR3 has 15 amino acids. In nucleotides, the CDR3 is TGCAGTGCTAGGGTCATAGCGGGAGGCACCGGGGAGCTGTTTTTT. Encoded protein: CSARVIAGGTGELFF.

This clonotype showed up many times. The chain recombines TRBV4-3 with TRBJ2-7; 10 bases fit TRBD1. V gave up 0 bases and J gave up 4 bases; unmatched junction bases: 3. The CDR3 runs 15 residues. CDR1 is LGHNA and CDR2 is YSLEER in the germline V gene. The CDR3 bases are TGCGCCAGCAGCCAAGATATGGGACAGGGGTACGAGCAGTACTTC. Translated, it gives CASSQDMGQGYEQYF.

This clonotype was observed at least ten times. The rearrangement joins TRBV12-3 or TRBV12-4 to TRBJ2-2; D might be TRBD1 (6 bases). Trimming stripped 6 bases from V and 3 bases from J, with 20 bases between. The CDR3 spans 17 residues. The CDR3 nucleotides read TGTGCCAGCAGCCCCGCCAGGGGCACGGGGTACACCGGGGAGCTGTTTTTT. Translating it yields CASSPARGTGYTGELFF.

This sequence joins TRBV10-3 and TRBJ2-2; D not resolved. V gave up 0 bases and J gave up 1 base, with 6 bases separating them. CDR3 length: 15 residues. Germline CDR1 ENHRY, CDR2 SYGVKD. CDR3 sequence reads: CAISESVRNTGELFF. The CDR3 coding sequence is TGTGCCATCAGTGAGTCGGTGAGGAACACCGGGGAGCTGTTTTTT.

As to this clonotype: This may come from a read error, since a much larger clone is one base off. This chain links TRBV20-1 with TRBJ2-7; D uncertain. This CDR3 is built from 11 residues. Trimming removed 3 bases at V and 3 bases at J, with 6 bases between. Germline values: CDR1 DFQATT, CDR2 SNEGSKA (reference sequence). In DNA form, the CDR3 reads TGCAGTGCTAGTGGCCTCTACGAGCAGTACTTC. This gives the protein CSASGLYEQYF.

The V and J genes are TRBV19 and TRBJ2-2, with a possible D match to TRBD1 (6 bases). Germline V gene lookup returns CDR1 LNHDA and CDR2 SQIVND (reference sequence). This CDR3 contains 15 residues. The V gene lost 8 bases and the J gene lost 3 bases, with 16 bases spanning the gap. CDR3: CASLSAGVYTGELFF. The CDR3 nucleotides read TGTGCCAGTCTCTCGGCAGGGGTGTACACCGGGGAGCTGTTTTTT. Together with reference TRBV19 and TRBJ2-2, the CDR3 gives the full variable domain: DGGITQSPKYLFRKEGQNVTLSCEQNLNHDAMYWYRQDPGQGLRLIYYSQIVNDFQKGDIAEGYSVSREKKESFPLTVTSAQKNPTAFYLCASLSAGVYTGELFFGEGSRLTVL.

V and J are TRBV7-2 and TRBJ1-1; weak D call: TRBD1 (5 bases). Germline V CDR1 and CDR2: SGHTA, FQGNSA. V was pared by 1 base and J by 1 base, with 16 bases between. The CDR3 runs to 17 residues. The CDR3 region is CASSLDIGPRGNTEAFF. CDR3 sequence (DNA): TGTGCCAGCAGCTTAGATATAGGCCCGAGGGGGAACACTGAAGCTTTCTTT.

This clonotype turned up a few times. The rearrangement joins TRBV11-2 to TRBJ2-2, with D unclear. V lost 11 bases to trimming and J lost 1 base, with 11 bases between them. The CDR3 length is 13 residues. Germline CDR1 reads SGHAT; CDR2 reads FQNNGV. In DNA, the CDR3 is TGTGCCGGCAACGCAGGGAACACCGGGGAGCTGTTTTTT. This gives the protein CAGNAGNTGELFF.

This clonotype was counted between two and nine times. The V gene is TRBV9, the J gene TRBJ2-3; D is ambiguous. Trimming stripped 3 bases from V and 2 bases from J, with 10 bases between. Germline V gene lookup returns CDR1 SGDLS and CDR2 YYNGEE. This CDR3 contains 14 residues. As DNA, the CDR3 is TGTGCCAGCAGCGGCGGACGACTCACAGATACGCAGTATTTT. It encodes CASSGGRLTDTQYF.

This clonotype was detected ten times or more. The chain joins TRBV27 to TRBJ2-7; D is undetermined. Per germline, CDR1 MNHEY and CDR2 SMNVEV (reference sequence). Between the trimmed V and J ends, which lost 0 bases and 3 bases, there was a span of 12 bases. CDR3 length equals 15 residues. CDR3 bases: TGTGCCAGCAGTTTATCGAAGCCTAGTTTCTACGAGCAGTACTTC. This codes for CASSLSKPSFYEQYF.

A word on this clonotype: A single base separates this from a much larger clone, so it may be a read error. The chain employs TRBV20-1 and TRBJ2-1, with TRBD2 matching 11 bases. Germline CDR1 reads DFQATT; CDR2 reads SNEGSKA (reference sequence). The CDR3 spans 15 residues. Losses at the gene ends were 6 bases for V and 5 bases for J; bases not matched to a gene: 9. The CDR3 is CSAPVTSGSNNEQFF. The CDR3 region has the DNA TGCAGTGCCCCCGTCACTAGCGGGAGTAACAATGAGCAGTTCTTC.

Concerning this clonotype: This sequence may be a read error, since a much larger clone differs from it by one base. The chain recombines TRBV10-3 with TRBJ2-3; D unresolved. Germline assignment: CDR1 ENHRY and CDR2 SYGVKD. This CDR3 region has 15 residues. The CDR3 region has the DNA TGTGCCATCAGGGTTAACGGGTCCAGCAAAGATACGCAGTATTTT. Its translation: CAIRVNGSSKDTQYF.

A remark on this clonotype: The junction and the germline gene differ at one end; a read error may be behind it. V and J are TRBV12-3 or TRBV12-4 and TRBJ2-2, with TRBD2 as a possible D gene (5 bases). This CDR3 is built from 12 residues. The CDR3 nucleotides read TGTGCCAGCAGTGATTCATTCGGGGAGCAGTTTTTT. Amino acid sequence: CASSDSFGEQFF.

This clonotype was recorded many times. The chain combines TRBV6-6 with TRBJ2-7; 11 nucleotides align to TRBD1. CDR3 length: 16 residues. CDR1 is MNHNY and CDR2 is SVGAGI in the germline V gene (reference sequence). The ends lost 2 bases at V and 1 base at J; junction bases unmatched: 4. CDR3 in DNA: TGTGCCAGCAGTTACCAAGGGACAGGGGGATCCTACGAGCAGTACTTC. It specifies CASSYQGTGGSYEQYF.

This clonotype was counted ten times or more. This chain connects TRBV7-2 to TRBJ2-1; no clear D gene. Germline V lookup: CDR1 SGHTA, CDR2 FQGNSA. Trimming took off 5 bases at V and 8 bases at J, with 13 bases between the two ends. This CDR3 has 13 amino acids. The CDR3 DNA reads as TGTGCCAGCAGCCGCCCAGGATCGGATGAGCAGTTCTTC. Residues: CASSRPGSDEQFF.

This clonotype was detected only once. The junction differs from germline at one of its ends, possibly a read error. This chain joins TRBV9 and TRBJ2-3, with D hard to call. This CDR3 contains 13 residues. Germline lookup yields CDR1 SGDLS and CDR2 YYNGEE. Here the CDR3 reads CDSSILPGDTQYF. As DNA, the CDR3 is TGTGACAGCAGCATACTCCCCGGCGATACGCAGTATTTT.

This clonotype was picked up many times. The chain is built from TRBV6-1 and TRBJ2-1; 12 bases line up with TRBD2. The CDR3 loop spans 15 amino acids. V shed 5 bases, J shed 7 bases, and the junction held 6 bases outside the gene matches. Germline CDR1 MNHNS, CDR2 SASEGT. The CDR3 sequence is CASSRTSGINNEQFF. CDR3 DNA: TGTGCCAGCAGTCGGACTAGCGGGATTAATAATGAGCAGTTCTTC.

Regarding this clonotype: Possible read error: a much larger clone is one base away. J is TRBJ1-2 and V is TRBV12-3 or TRBV12-4, with 8 nucleotides matching TRBD1. CDR3 size: 14 residues. The CDR3 bases are TGTGCCAGCAGCCATCGGACAGGGAACTTTGGCTACACCTTC. This codes for CASSHRTGNFGYTF.

Ten or more counts support this clonotype. This rearrangement joins TRBV6-2 or TRBV6-3 to TRBJ2-1; maybe TRBD2 (6 bases). CDR3 length: 16 amino acids. The germline V and J ends were trimmed by 2 bases and 4 bases, with 15 bases remaining between them. CDR1 and CDR2 (germline): MNHEY, SVGEGT. CDR3 coding DNA: TGTGCCAGCAGTTACCCCCGACTGGGAGGTTACAATGAGCAGTTCTTC. It is translated as CASSYPRLGGYNEQFF.